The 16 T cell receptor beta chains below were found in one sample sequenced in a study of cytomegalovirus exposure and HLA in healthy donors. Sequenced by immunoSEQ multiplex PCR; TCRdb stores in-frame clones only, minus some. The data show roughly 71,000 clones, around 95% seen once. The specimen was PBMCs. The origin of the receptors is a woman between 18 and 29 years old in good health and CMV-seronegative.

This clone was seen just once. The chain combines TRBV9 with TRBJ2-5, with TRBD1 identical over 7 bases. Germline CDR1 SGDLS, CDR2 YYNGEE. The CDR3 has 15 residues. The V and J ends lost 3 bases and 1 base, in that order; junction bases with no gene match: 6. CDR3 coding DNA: TGTGCCAGCAGCGCAGGGGACAGCTCCCAAGAGACCCAGTACTTC. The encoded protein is CASSAGDSSQETQYF.

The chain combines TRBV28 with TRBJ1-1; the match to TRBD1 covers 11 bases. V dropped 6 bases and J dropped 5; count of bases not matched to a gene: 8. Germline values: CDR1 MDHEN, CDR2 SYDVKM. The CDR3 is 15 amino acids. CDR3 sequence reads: CASRGGTGGYTEAFF. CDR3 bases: TGTGCCAGCAGGGGGGGGACAGGGGGATATACTGAAGCTTTCTTT.

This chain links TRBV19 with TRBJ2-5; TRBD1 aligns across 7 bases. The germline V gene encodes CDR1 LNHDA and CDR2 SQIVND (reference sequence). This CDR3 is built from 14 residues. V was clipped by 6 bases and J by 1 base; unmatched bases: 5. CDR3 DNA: TGTGCCAGTAGAAAGAACAGGGGCCAAGAGACCCAGTACTTC. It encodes CASRKNRGQETQYF.

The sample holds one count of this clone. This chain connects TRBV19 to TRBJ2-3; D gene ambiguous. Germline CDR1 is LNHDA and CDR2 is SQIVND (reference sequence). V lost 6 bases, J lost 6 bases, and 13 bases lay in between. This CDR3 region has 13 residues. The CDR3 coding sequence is TGTGCCAGTAGACAGATACTTACGGATACGCAGTATTTT. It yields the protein CASRQILTDTQYF.

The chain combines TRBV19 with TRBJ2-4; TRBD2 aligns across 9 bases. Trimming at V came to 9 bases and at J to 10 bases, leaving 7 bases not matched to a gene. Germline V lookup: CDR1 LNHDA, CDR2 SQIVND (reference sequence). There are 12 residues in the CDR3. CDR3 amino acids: CASAGLASIQYF. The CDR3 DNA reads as TGTGCCAGCGCAGGACTAGCGTCGATTCAGTACTTC.

This CDR3 is CASRLNPSSGNTIYF. CDR3 nucleotides: TGTGCCAGCAGGTTAAATCCGAGCTCTGGAAACACCATATATTTT. V usage is TRBV6-5 and J usage is TRBJ1-3, with D unclear. Germline V gene lookup returns CDR1 MNHEY and CDR2 SVGAGI. V was pared by 6 bases and J by 0 bases, with 12 bases between. CDR3 length: 15 amino acids.

The CDR3 sequence: CASSSPARGTNSPLHF. DNA for the CDR3: TGTGCCAGCAGCTCGCCCGCCAGGGGGACCAATTCACCCCTCCACTTT. The chain combines TRBV7-2 with TRBJ1-6, with 7 bases matching TRBD1. Germline trimming cut 4 bases from V and 7 bases from J; bases unmatched to any gene: 10. Germline CDR1 and CDR2: SGHTA and FQGNSA. The CDR3 length is 16 residues.

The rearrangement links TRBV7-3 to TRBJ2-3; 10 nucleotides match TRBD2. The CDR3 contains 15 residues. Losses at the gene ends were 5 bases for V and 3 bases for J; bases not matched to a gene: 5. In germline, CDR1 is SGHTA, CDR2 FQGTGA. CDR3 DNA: TGTGCCAGCAGCCCGCAGGGACTAGCGACAGATACGCAGTATTTT. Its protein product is CASSPQGLATDTQYF.

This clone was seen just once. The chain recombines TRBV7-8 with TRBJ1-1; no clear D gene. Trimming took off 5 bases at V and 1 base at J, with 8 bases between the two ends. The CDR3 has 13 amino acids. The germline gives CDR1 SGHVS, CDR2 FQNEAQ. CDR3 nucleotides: TGTGCCAGCAGCATAGACTGGAACACTGAAGCTTTCTTT. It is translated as CASSIDWNTEAFF.

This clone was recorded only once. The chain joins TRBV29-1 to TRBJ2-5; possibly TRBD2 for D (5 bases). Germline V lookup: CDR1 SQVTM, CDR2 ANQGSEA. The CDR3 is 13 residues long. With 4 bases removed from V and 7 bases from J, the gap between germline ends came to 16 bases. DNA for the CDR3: TGCAGCGTTGGGGTGAGCCAGGCGGGGACCCAGTACTTC. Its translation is CSVGVSQAGTQYF.

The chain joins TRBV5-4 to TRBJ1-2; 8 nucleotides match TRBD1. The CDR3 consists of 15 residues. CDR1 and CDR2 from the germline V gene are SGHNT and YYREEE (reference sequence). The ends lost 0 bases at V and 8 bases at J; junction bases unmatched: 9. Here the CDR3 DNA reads TGTGCCAGCAGCTTGGCCCGACAGGGGAAAGGAGGCTACACCTTC. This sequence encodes CASSLARQGKGGYTF.

The CDR3 DNA reads TGTGCCAGCAGCGTAGCTGAGCGCGGCACAGATACGCAGTATTTT. Encoded protein: CASSVAERGTDTQYF. The chain links TRBV9 to TRBJ2-3; D remains unclear. The germline V gene has CDR1 SGDLS and CDR2 YYNGEE. This CDR3 spans 15 amino acids. The germline V and J ends were trimmed by 0 bases and 1 base, with 9 bases remaining between them.

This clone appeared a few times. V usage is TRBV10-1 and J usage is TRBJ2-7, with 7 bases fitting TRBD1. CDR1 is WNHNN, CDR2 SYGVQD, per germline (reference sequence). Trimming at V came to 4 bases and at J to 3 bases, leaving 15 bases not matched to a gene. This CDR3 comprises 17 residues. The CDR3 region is CASSVWFMTGSHYEQYF. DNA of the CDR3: TGCGCCAGCAGTGTTTGGTTTATGACAGGGAGTCACTACGAGCAGTACTTC.

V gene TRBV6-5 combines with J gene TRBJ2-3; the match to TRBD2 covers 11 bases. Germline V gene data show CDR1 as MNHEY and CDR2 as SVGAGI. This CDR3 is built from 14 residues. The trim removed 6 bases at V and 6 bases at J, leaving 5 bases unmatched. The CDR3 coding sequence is TGTGCCAGCAGACCTAGCGGGGGGCGGGATACGCAGTATTTT. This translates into CASRPSGGRDTQYF.

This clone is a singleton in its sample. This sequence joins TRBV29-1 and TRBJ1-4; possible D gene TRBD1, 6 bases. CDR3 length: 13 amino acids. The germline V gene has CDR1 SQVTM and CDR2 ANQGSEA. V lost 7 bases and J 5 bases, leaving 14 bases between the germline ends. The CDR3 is CSAKTGANEKLFF. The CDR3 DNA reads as TGCAGCGCTAAGACAGGAGCAAATGAAAAACTGTTTTTT.

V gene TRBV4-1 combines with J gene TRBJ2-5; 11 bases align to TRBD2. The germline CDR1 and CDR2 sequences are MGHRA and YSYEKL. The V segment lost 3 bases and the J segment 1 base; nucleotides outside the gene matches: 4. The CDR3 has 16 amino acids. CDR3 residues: CASSQPGLAAQETQYF. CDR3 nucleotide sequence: TGCGCCAGCAGCCAGCCGGGACTAGCGGCCCAAGAGACCCAGTACTTC.